The T cell receptor beta chain under discussion was sequenced for a study of identical twins. Study findings and constraints: Out-of-frame alpha sequences shared between twins exhibited an excess of low generation probability. Abundant cord blood beta clonotypes carried fewer insertions; memory repertoires showed none.

Trimming stripped 2 bases from V and 6 bases from J, with 14 bases between. Germline V gives CDR1 ENHRY, CDR2 SYGVKD. The CDR3 loop spans 14 amino acids. In this sample, this clonotype turned up many times. Its target is unknown. TCRdb re-called the 5' RACE reads through MiXCR, storing one row per CDR3 protein. The sample has roughly 690,000 distinct CDR3 sequences, 5.5% to 6.5% seen once. The receptor was isolated from a man in his late teens or twenties in good health. Sequenced: naive T cells sorted from blood. V gene TRBV10-3 combines with J gene TRBJ2-7; D unclear. This chain's CDR3 is CAISETDNPGEQYF. CDR3 in DNA: TGTGCCATCAGTGAGACCGACAACCCCGGCGAGCAGTACTTC.